One and the same sample provided the 15 T cell receptor beta chains below, sequenced in a study of blood T cell repertoires in COVID-19. The method was immunoSEQ multiplex PCR; TCRdb's version includes in-frame clones alone and lacks a portion of them. The sample lists 110,000 or so clones; around 85% were seen once. Sequencing used peripheral blood. These receptors all stem from a man aged 45-65 years with acute or convalescent COVID-19.

The V call is TRBV28, the J call TRBJ2-7; 7 nucleotides match TRBD1. The germline V gene has CDR1 MDHEN and CDR2 SYDVKM. The CDR3 totals 16 residues. The junction had 10 bases not matched to a gene; V was cut back by 5 bases and J by 0 bases. DNA for the CDR3: TGTGCCAGCAGTCCCTTCGGGGACAGCAGCTCCTACGAGCAGTACTTC. Amino acid sequence: CASSPFGDSSSYEQYF.

The CDR3 DNA is TGTGCCACCCGCCGGCAGGGTGTCTCCTATGGCTACACCTTC. This gives the protein CATRRQGVSYGYTF. J is TRBJ1-2 and V is TRBV6-5; a possible D gene is TRBD1 (5 bases). Germline assignment: CDR1 MNHEY and CDR2 SVGAGI. This CDR3 contains 14 residues. Trimming removed 10 bases from V and 4 bases from J, with 19 bases in between.

The chain combines TRBV24-1 with TRBJ2-1, with 8 bases fitting TRBD2. Trimming at V came to 4 bases and at J to 8 bases, leaving 9 bases not matched to a gene. The CDR3 extends over 15 amino acids. Germline V lookup: CDR1 KGHDR, CDR2 SFDVKD. The CDR3 region has the DNA TGTGCCACCAGTGACCGGAGCGGGAGCTTCCATGAGCAGTTCTTC. Translated: CATSDRSGSFHEQFF.

The chain combines TRBV4-1 with TRBJ1-2, with D hard to call. This CDR3 contains 13 residues. Germline assignment: CDR1 MGHRA and CDR2 YSYEKL. The V end lost 0 bases, the J end lost 4 bases, and 6 bases lay between the germline ends. Here the CDR3 DNA reads TGCGCCAGCAGCCAAGAGGCGGGCTATGGCTACACCTTC. It specifies CASSQEAGYGYTF.

The V gene is TRBV6-5, the J gene TRBJ1-1; the match to TRBD1 covers 11 bases. Germline V gives CDR1 MNHEY, CDR2 SVGAGI. The V gene end was trimmed by 10 bases and the J gene end by 0 bases; junction bases not matched to a gene: 4. This CDR3 contains 14 residues. CDR3 nucleotides: TGTGCCACCAAGGACAGGGGGCTGAACACTGAAGCTTTCTTT. Protein: CATKDRGLNTEAFF.

The chain couples TRBV11-2 to TRBJ1-6; D is unclear. Per the germline V gene, CDR1 is SGHAT and CDR2 is FQNNGV. This CDR3 spans 17 amino acids. The V end was cut by 1 base, the J end by 0 bases, with 10 bases between. DNA for the CDR3: TGTGCCAGCAGCTTAGCCGGCGGGAGCTCCTATAATTCACCCCTCCACTTT. Its translation is CASSLAGGSSYNSPLHF. Combining the CDR3 with reference TRBV11-2 and TRBJ1-6 gives the whole variable domain EAGVAQSPRYKIIEKRQSVAFWCNPISGHATLYWYQQILGQGPKLLIQFQNNGVVDDSQLPKDRFSAERLKGVDSTLKIQPAKLEDSAVYLCASSLAGGSSYNSPLHFGNGTRLTVT.

This clone was counted a few times. The rearrangement uses TRBV12-5 and TRBJ2-7, with TRBD1 matching 7 bases. The germline CDR1 and CDR2 sequences are LGHNT and FRNRAP. The trim removed 5 bases at V and 3 bases at J, leaving 7 bases unmatched. The CDR3 totals 14 residues. CDR3 nucleotide sequence: TGTGCTAGTGGTCCACAGACAGGGTTCTACGAGCAGTACTTC. Protein: CASGPQTGFYEQYF.

The genes are TRBV5-6 and TRBJ1-2; 7 bases fit TRBD1. Germline V gives CDR1 SGHDT, CDR2 YYEEEE. This CDR3 is built from 15 residues. The V gene end was trimmed by 3 bases and the J gene end by 0 bases; junction bases not matched to a gene: 5. CDR3 DNA sequence: TGTGCCAGCAGCTGGGACAGAGGAGCTAACTATGGCTACACCTTC. Its translation: CASSWDRGANYGYTF.

The V and J genes are TRBV19 and TRBJ2-3, with 8 bases identical to TRBD1. From germline, CDR1 is LNHDA and CDR2 SQIVND (reference sequence). The trim removed 6 bases at V and 4 bases at J, leaving 9 bases unmatched. CDR3 length: 15 residues. The CDR3 region has the DNA TGTGCCAGTAGCATCGACAGGGGAGCATCAGATACGCAGTATTTT. Residues: CASSIDRGASDTQYF.

The chain employs TRBV19 and TRBJ1-1; D gene ambiguous. Germline V CDR1 and CDR2: LNHDA, SQIVND (reference sequence). This CDR3 spans 13 amino acids. V was clipped by 6 bases and J by 2 bases, with 10 bases between them. The CDR3 DNA reads as TGTGCCAGTAGCCCCCCACTAAACACTGAAGCTTTCTTT. As protein: CASSPPLNTEAFF.

The chain links TRBV5-1 to TRBJ1-1; D call uncertain. The CDR3 has 14 amino acids. Deletions cut 0 bases from V and 0 bases from J, with 6 bases between. The germline CDR1 and CDR2 sequences are SGHRS and YFSETQ. CDR3 nucleotide sequence: TGCGCCAGCAGCTTGGTTCAGGTGAACACTGAAGCTTTCTTT. This sequence encodes CASSLVQVNTEAFF.

V is TRBV27 and J is TRBJ2-7, with a possible D match to TRBD1 (6 bases). CDR1 MNHEY and CDR2 SMNVEV come from the germline V gene (reference sequence). The V and J ends lost 6 bases and 5 bases respectively, with 14 bases between them. CDR3 length: 13 residues. The CDR3 DNA follows: TGTGCCAGCAGCCCAGCACAGGGCCACGAGCAGTACTTC. Translated: CASSPAQGHEQYF.

This clone turned up a few times. This chain links TRBV3-1 (or the pseudogene TRBV3-2) with TRBJ2-1, with 7 bases aligning to TRBD2. Trimming removed 4 bases from V and 12 bases from J; junction bases left unmatched: 9. Germline V gene lookup returns CDR1 LGHDT and CDR2 YNNKEL (reference sequence). The CDR3 has 13 residues. CDR3 nucleotides: TGTGCCAGCAGCCCCCCCGGACTAGTAGGGCAGTTCTTC. This translates into CASSPPGLVGQFF.

The CDR3: CASSPVEGGNQPQHF. CDR3 nucleotide sequence: TGTGCCAGCTCACCGGTAGAGGGTGGCAATCAGCCCCAGCATTTT. This chain joins TRBV18 and TRBJ1-5; no clear D. Germline CDR1 KGHSH, CDR2 LQKENI. The CDR3 is 15 residues long. The V end was cut by 3 bases, the J end by 2 bases, with 11 bases between.

This rearrangement joins TRBV1 to TRBJ2-5; the table's D gene call, TRBD2, was not cross checked with the DNA. TRBV1 is marked as a pseudogene. The CDR3 loop spans 12 amino acids. CDR3 nucleotides: TGCACCAGAACGGGGGGGCCGGAGACCCAGTACTTC. Its translation is CTRTGGPETQYF.